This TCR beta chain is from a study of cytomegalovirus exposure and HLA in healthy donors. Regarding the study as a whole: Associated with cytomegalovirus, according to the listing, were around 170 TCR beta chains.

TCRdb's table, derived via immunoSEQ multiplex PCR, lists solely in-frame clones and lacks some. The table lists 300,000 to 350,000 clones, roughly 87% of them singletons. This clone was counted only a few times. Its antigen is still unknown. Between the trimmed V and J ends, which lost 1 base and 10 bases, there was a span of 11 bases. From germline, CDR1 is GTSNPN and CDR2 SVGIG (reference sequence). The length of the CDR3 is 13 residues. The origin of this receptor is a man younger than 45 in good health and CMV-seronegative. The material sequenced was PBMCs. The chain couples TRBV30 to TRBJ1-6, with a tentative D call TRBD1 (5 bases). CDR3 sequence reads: CAWSGQNSSPLHF. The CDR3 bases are TGTGCCTGGAGTGGACAGAATTCATCACCCCTCCACTTT.